This is a list of T cell receptor beta chains from one sample in a study of read filtering for tumor transcriptome and immune sequencing. A single record per CDR3 protein comes from TCRdb applying MiXCR to the reads. Among 60,000 to 80,000 distinct CDR3 sequences listed, about 15% were seen once. Sequenced input: a population of CD138-negative cells sorted from bone marrow. Every receptor here comes from a donor aged 40 or older with multiple myeloma. Each CDR3 is given with its conserved first and last residue. The order of the fields is J gene, clone size, V gene, D gene, CDR3 DNA, CDR3 protein. D genes are given only for firm matches. Where a row states a size, it is once, few, many or the class of an expanded clone; other rows omit it.

>TRBJ2-7|many|TRBV6-2/TRBV6-3|TRBD2
TGTGCCAGCAGTTACTCAACCGGGACTAGCGGGACTAACGAGCAGTACTTC
CASSYSTGTSGTNEQYF
>TRBJ2-1|many|TRBV20-1|.
TGCAGTGCTAGAGTTCGGGAGCGTGAGCAGTTCTTC
CSARVREREQFF
>TRBJ1-5|many|TRBV6-4|.
TGTGCCAGCAGTGACTCAGGGGAGGGCAATCAGCCCCAGCATTTT
CASSDSGEGNQPQHF
>TRBJ2-3|.|TRBV11-2|TRBD2
TGTGCCAGCACCGACAGGATGGGACTAGCGGGGCAAACAGATACGCAGTATTTT
CASTDRMGLAGQTDTQYF
>TRBJ2-7|many|TRBV5-4|TRBD2
TGTGCCAGCAGCGCGCTAGCGGGAGTCTCGTACGAGCAGTACTTC
CASSALAGVSYEQYF
>TRBJ2-1|many|TRBV6-4|TRBD1
TGTGCCAGCAGTGAGACAGGGAGCTACAATGAGCAGTTCTTC
CASSETGSYNEQFF
>TRBJ2-5|.|TRBV7-2|TRBD2
TGTGCCAGCAGTTTTTCTAGCGGGACTGAGACCCAGTACTTC
CASSFSSGTETQYF
>TRBJ2-7|many|TRBV7-9|.
TGTGCCAGCAGCCTCTCTTGGGACAAATCTATCCCCTACGAGCAGTACTTC
CASSLSWDKSIPYEQYF
>TRBJ2-1|.|TRBV30|.
TGTGCCTGGAACTTAGGGGCGTATTACAATGAGCAGTTCTTC
CAWNLGAYYNEQFF
>TRBJ2-1|many|TRBV24-1|.
TGTGCCACCAGTGTGTTCAGGGGCGCTGAGCAGTTCTTC
CATSVFRGAEQFF
>TRBJ2-1|few|TRBV2|.
TGTGCCAGCAGTGCGGCCATGGCCGGACAGCTCTACAATGAGCAGTTCTTC
CASSAAMAGQLYNEQFF
>TRBJ1-1|.|TRBV3-1|.
TGTGCCAGCAGCCAGGGGCCGAACGCTGAAGCTTTCTTT
CASSQGPNAEAFF
>TRBJ2-7|many|TRBV3-1|.
TGTGCCAGCAGCCAATTGAATGTACGTGGGATCTCCTACGAGCAGTACTTC
CASSQLNVRGISYEQYF
>TRBJ2-1|few|TRBV6-5|TRBD2
TGTGCCAGCAGTTACTCCCCGGGGGGGGGTCACAATGAGCAGTTCTTC
CASSYSPGGGHNEQFF
>TRBJ2-3|few|TRBV20-1|.
TGCAGTGCCCTCAGGAGTGCAGATACGCAGTATTTT
CSALRSADTQYF
>TRBJ1-5|many|TRBV28|TRBD1
TGTGCCAGCAGTTTAGACAGGGCTTTCAATCAGCCCCAGCATTTT
CASSLDRAFNQPQHF
>TRBJ2-4|many|TRBV19|TRBD2
TGTGCCAGTAGTACGGGGGGACCCAAAAACATTCAGTACTTC
CASSTGGPKNIQYF
>TRBJ2-3|few|TRBV7-9|.
TGTGCCAGCAGCGCTCAGTCCGGGAATTCATATACGCAGTATTTT
CASSAQSGNSYTQYF
>TRBJ1-2|many|TRBV21-1|.
TGTGCCAGCTCTACGTGGGGGGCGCGCTGTGGCTACACCTTC
CASSTWGARCGYTF
>TRBJ1-1|many|TRBV29-1|TRBD1
TGCAGCGTTTCAGCAGGGGGCCTCGCTGAAGCTTTCTTT
CSVSAGGLAEAFF
>TRBJ2-4|.|TRBV12-3/TRBV12-4|.
TGTGACAGCAGTAGAAGAAACATCCAGTACTTC
CDSSRRNIQYF
>TRBJ2-6|few|TRBV3-1|.
TGTGCCAGCAGCCTCAGGGGCTCTGGGGCCAACGTCCTGACTTTC
CASSLRGSGANVLTF
>TRBJ1-4|many|TRBV5-1|.
TGCGCCAGCAGCTTGGATCGATGGGGTTTGACAGAACTTGCAACTAATGAAAAACTGTTTTTT
CASSLDRWGLTELATNEKLFF
>TRBJ2-7|many|TRBV28|.
TGTGCCATCACGGGAGTGACTAGCTACGAGCAGTACTTC
CAITGVTSYEQYF
>TRBJ2-7|many|TRBV29-1|TRBD2
TGCAGCGCTGCGGGGACTAGCGGTCAAACTCTCCCCTACGAGCAGTACTTC
CSAAGTSGQTLPYEQYF
>TRBJ2-1|many|TRBV28|.
TGTGCCAGCAGAATAAGATTTATTGGGGGATACAATGAGCAGTTCTTC
CASRIRFIGGYNEQFF
>TRBJ2-1|few|TRBV14|TRBD1
TGTGCCAGCAGCCATCAGACAGGGCATGGATACAATGAGCAGTTCTTC
CASSHQTGHGYNEQFF
>TRBJ2-5|many|TRBV20-1|.
TGCAGTGCTGCCTCCAGGGGGACTTATTACTTC
CSAASRGTYYF
>TRBJ2-5|few|TRBV2|TRBD2
TGTGCCAGCAGTGGACTAGCGGGAATAGAGACCCAGTACTTC
CASSGLAGIETQYF
>TRBJ2-7|many|TRBV7-9|TRBD2
TGTGCCAGCTTGGGACTAGCGGAGATGCAGTACTTC
CASLGLAEMQYF
>TRBJ2-2|few|TRBV29-1|TRBD1
TGCAGCGTTGAAGATCCGGGACAGGGGTACACCGGGGAGCTGTTTTTT
CSVEDPGQGYTGELFF
>TRBJ2-4|.|TRBV20-1|.
TGCAGTGCTAGAGGCGGTTCCAAAAACATTCAGTACTTC
CSARGGSKNIQYF